The TCR beta chain under discussion was sequenced for a study of shared clonotypes between healthy human individuals. Only in-frame clones appear in the TCRdb table, and some are missing; sequencing was by immunoSEQ multiplex PCR. In the table there are hundreds of thousands of clones, around 80% of which are singletons. This clone was picked up many times. The CDR3 length is 15 residues. Trimming at V came to 5 bases and at J to 5 bases, leaving 8 bases not matched to a gene. Germline CDR1 and CDR2: SGHTA and FQGTGA. This TCR was sampled from a woman in her thirties or forties in good health. Some clones in this sample may be carry-over from other donors' samples. Material for sequencing was PBMCs. This chain joins TRBV7-3 and TRBJ2-5; 10 nucleotides match TRBD2. The CDR3 is CASSPASGSQETQYF. CDR3 bases: TGTGCCAGCAGCCCTGCTAGCGGGAGTCAGGAGACCCAGTACTTC.